This TCR beta chain was retrieved from a study of blood T cell repertoires in COVID-19. The CDR3 covers 15 residues. After removal of 5 bases from V and 7 bases from J, the junction contained 12 bases not matched to a gene. Germline CDR1 and CDR2: MNHEY and SVGEGT. Sequenced by immunoSEQ multiplex PCR; TCRdb stores in-frame clones only, minus some. The repertoire consists of around 150,000 clones, with approximately 90% occurring once and the leading ten covering about 4.6%. The material sequenced was peripheral blood. J is TRBJ1-1 and V is TRBV6-2 or TRBV6-3; 8 bases fit TRBD1. The receptor comes from a woman in her sixties with active or convalescent COVID-19. CDR3: CASSTLIRGPGEAFF. CDR3 coding DNA: TGTGCCAGCAGTACCCTTATCAGGGGGCCAGGTGAAGCTTTCTTT.